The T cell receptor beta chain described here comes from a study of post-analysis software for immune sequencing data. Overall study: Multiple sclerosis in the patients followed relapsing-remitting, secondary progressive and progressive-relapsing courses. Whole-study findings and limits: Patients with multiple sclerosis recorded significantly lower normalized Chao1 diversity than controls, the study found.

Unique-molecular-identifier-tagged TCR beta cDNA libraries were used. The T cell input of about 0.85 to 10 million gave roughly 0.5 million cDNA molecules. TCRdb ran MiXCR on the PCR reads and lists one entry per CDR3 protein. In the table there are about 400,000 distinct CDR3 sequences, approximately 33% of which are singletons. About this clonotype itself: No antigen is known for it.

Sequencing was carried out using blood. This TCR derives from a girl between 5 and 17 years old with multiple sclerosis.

In DNA, the CDR3 is TGTGCCAGCAGCTATGGGACAGGGTTTATCCAGACCGGGGAGCTGTTTTTT. Residues: CASSYGTGFIQTGELFF. The chain carries TRBV7-9 and TRBJ2-2; the match to TRBD1 covers 9 bases. V shed 4 bases, J shed 5 bases, and the junction held 11 bases outside the gene matches. The length of the CDR3 is 17 residues. From germline, CDR1 is SEHNR and CDR2 FQNEAQ (reference sequence).